Below are 2 T cell receptor beta chains sequenced from a single sample in a study of CD8 T cells in Susac syndrome. Random hexamers were used to reverse transcribe roughly 0.5 to 1 ug of RNA. TCRdb re-called the immunoSEQ multiplex PCR reads with MiXCR, one entry per CDR3 protein. This table has approximately 180,000 distinct CDR3 sequences, approximately 94% appearing once. The sequencing input was CD4+ T cells from PBMCs. These receptors originate from a human donor with multiple sclerosis.

This chain links TRBV3-1 with TRBJ2-3; no clear D. Germline lookup yields CDR1 LGHDT and CDR2 YNNKEL (reference sequence). This CDR3 region has 12 residues. V lost 1 base and J lost 4, with 3 bases in between. CDR3 amino acids: CASSQAADTQYF. The DNA for the CDR3 is TGTGCCAGCAGCCAAGCGGCAGATACGCAGTATTTT.

This chain joins TRBV29-1 and TRBJ2-3; weak D call: TRBD1 (7 bases). Trimming took off 5 bases at V and 6 bases at J, with 21 bases between the two ends. The CDR3 has 15 residues. Germline lookup yields CDR1 SQVTM and CDR2 ANQGSEA. This CDR3 reads CSVTPGTAAGDTQYF. CDR3 nucleotides: TGCAGCGTTACCCCGGGGACAGCCGCGGGGGATACGCAGTATTTT.